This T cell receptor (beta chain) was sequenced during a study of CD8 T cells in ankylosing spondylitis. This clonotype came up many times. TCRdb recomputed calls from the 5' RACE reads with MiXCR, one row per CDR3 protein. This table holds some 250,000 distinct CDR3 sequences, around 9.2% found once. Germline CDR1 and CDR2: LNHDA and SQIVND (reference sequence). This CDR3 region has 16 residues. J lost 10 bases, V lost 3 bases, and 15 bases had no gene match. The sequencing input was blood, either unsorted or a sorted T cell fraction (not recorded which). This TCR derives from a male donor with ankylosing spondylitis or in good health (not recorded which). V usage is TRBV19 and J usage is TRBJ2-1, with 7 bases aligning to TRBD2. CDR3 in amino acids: CASSMRVGGPSGEQFF. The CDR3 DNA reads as TGTGCCAGTAGTATGAGGGTGGGAGGGCCGTCAGGCGAGCAGTTCTTC.